One and the same sample provided the 21 T cell receptor beta chains below, sequenced in a study of cytomegalovirus exposure and HLA in healthy donors. Amplification used 60 Vbeta primers and 13 Jbeta primers. Produced via immunoSEQ multiplex PCR; TCRdb's table is partial and in-frame only. Of roughly 130,000 clones in the sample, 80% to 90% were seen once. Sequencing input: PBMCs. The receptors shown here come from a woman aged 40 to 55 in good health and CMV-seropositive.

This chain uses TRBV4-1 with TRBJ1-2, with D perhaps TRBD1 (6 bases). The CDR3 extends over 14 amino acids. The V end lost 1 base, the J end lost 7 bases, and 13 bases lay between the germline ends. Germline CDR1 is MGHRA and CDR2 is YSYEKL. CDR3 DNA: TGCGCCAGCAGCCAAGGTGCAGGGGCAGGTGGCTACACCTTC. Its translation is CASSQGAGAGGYTF.

The gene calls are TRBV29-1 and TRBJ2-2, with TRBD1 identical over 9 bases. The germline CDR1 and CDR2 sequences are SQVTM and ANQGSEA. After removal of 4 bases from V and 5 bases from J, the junction contained 5 bases not matched to a gene. The CDR3 covers 14 residues. The CDR3 DNA is TGCAGCGTTGGGGGACAGGGTGGTACCGGGGAGCTGTTTTTT. Its protein is CSVGGQGGTGELFF.

The DNA of the CDR3 is TGTGCCAGCAGCTTTGGAGGGCCCACGCAGTATTTT. This translates into CASSFGGPTQYF. The chain recombines TRBV5-6 with TRBJ2-3; a weak D match, TRBD2 (6 bases). With 2 bases removed from V and 9 bases from J, the gap between germline ends came to 10 bases. In germline, CDR1 is SGHDT, CDR2 YYEEEE. This CDR3 comprises 12 residues.

This chain links TRBV28 with TRBJ1-1, with D possibly being TRBD1 (6 bases). Trimming took 1 base from V and 1 from J, leaving 10 bases between them. This CDR3 has 15 residues. Germline V gives CDR1 MDHEN, CDR2 SYDVKM. In nucleotides, the CDR3 is TGTGCCAGCAGTTTATTAGGGGGAGAGAACACTGAAGCTTTCTTT. It codes for CASSLLGGENTEAFF.

The V call is TRBV28, the J call TRBJ1-2; 10 bases are a match to TRBD1. CDR3 length: 16 amino acids. Germline V gene lookup returns CDR1 MDHEN and CDR2 SYDVKM. V lost 1 base and J lost 2; bases outside the gene matches: 4. The CDR3 bases are TGTGCCAGCAGTTTATCCGGACAGGGGGGCAACTATGGCTACACCTTC. Protein: CASSLSGQGGNYGYTF.

V is TRBV6-1 and J is TRBJ1-1; D call uncertain. This CDR3 region has 10 residues. The V gene's germline CDR1 is MNHNS and CDR2 SASEGT. Trimming pared 10 bases from V and 7 bases from J, leaving 10 bases between. The CDR3 DNA is TGTGCCACCCTGGGGAGTGAAGCTTTCTTT. Translating it yields CATLGSEAFF.

This chain links TRBV4-3 with TRBJ2-7; TRBD2 aligns across 9 bases. Trimming took 0 bases from V and 2 from J; bases not matched to a gene: 5. Germline CDR1 is LGHNA and CDR2 is YSLEER. The length of the CDR3 is 16 residues. The CDR3 region has the DNA TGCGCCAGCAGCCAAGATAGTAGCGGGGGACCCTACGAGCAGTACTTC. Translated, it gives CASSQDSSGGPYEQYF.

This chain connects TRBV9 to TRBJ2-4, with D possibly TRBD2 on 6 matching bases. The CDR3 spans 15 residues. Germline values: CDR1 SGDLS, CDR2 YYNGEE. V was clipped by 0 bases and J by 2 bases, with 9 bases between them. The CDR3 sequence is CASSVGGVPKNIQYF. CDR3 nucleotide sequence: TGTGCCAGCAGCGTAGGGGGGGTCCCCAAAAACATTCAGTACTTC.

V and J are TRBV27 and TRBJ1-4, with D possibly matching TRBD1 (6 bases). The V gene lost 6 bases and the J gene lost 8 bases, with 16 bases spanning the gap. Germline V gives CDR1 MNHEY, CDR2 SMNVEV (reference sequence). CDR3 size: 14 residues. CDR3: CASRRQGKLEKLFF. Here the CDR3 DNA reads TGTGCCAGCAGACGCCAGGGGAAGTTGGAAAAACTGTTTTTT. Full variable domain (missing parts from reference TRBV27 and TRBJ1-4): EAQVTQNPRYLITVTGKKLTVTCSQNMNHEYMSWYRQDPGLGLRQIYYSMNVEVTDKGDVPEGYKVSRKEKRNFPLILESPSPNQTSLYFCASRRQGKLEKLFFGSGTQLSVL.

The gene calls are TRBV9 and TRBJ1-2, with a weak D call TRBD1 (5 bases). This CDR3 has 20 residues. Germline V CDR1 and CDR2: SGDLS, YYNGEE. Trimming took 3 bases from V and 0 from J, leaving 27 bases between them. The CDR3 loop reads CASSELVSLSPGGANYGYTF. The CDR3 nucleotides read TGTGCCAGCAGCGAGCTCGTATCTCTTTCCCCTGGGGGGGCTAACTATGGCTACACCTTC.

The chain uses TRBV7-9 and TRBJ2-7, with TRBD2 matching over 7 bases. Looked up from germline, CDR1 is SEHNR and CDR2 is FQNEAQ (reference sequence). The junction had 6 bases not matched to a gene; V was cut back by 7 bases and J by 3 bases. CDR3 length: 13 amino acids. CDR3: CASTLAGVYEQYF. The CDR3 nucleotides are TGTGCCAGCACCCTGGCGGGAGTCTACGAGCAGTACTTC.

The chain joins TRBV21-1 to TRBJ2-7; the tabulated D call, TRBD1, remains unverified against the DNA. TRBV21-1 is an annotated pseudogene. The CDR3 is 14 amino acids. The CDR3 DNA is TGTGCCAGCAGCAACCGGGACACGATCTACGAGCAGTACTTC. Translating it yields CASSNRDTIYEQYF.

This clone was seen a single time. This rearrangement joins TRBV7-3 to TRBJ2-3, with TRBD2 matching 13 bases. The ends lost 5 bases at V and 2 bases at J; junction bases unmatched: 7. CDR1 SGHTA and CDR2 FQGTGA come from the germline V gene. This CDR3 comprises 17 residues. This CDR3 reads CASSLGLAGAYTDTQYF. CDR3 sequence (DNA): TGTGCCAGCAGCCTAGGACTAGCGGGGGCTTACACAGATACGCAGTATTTT.

The CDR3 loop reads CASSDRAPRSGNTIYF. In DNA form, the CDR3 reads TGTGCCAGCAGTGACAGGGCCCCCCGCTCTGGAAACACCATATATTTT. The rearrangement uses TRBV6-1 and TRBJ1-3, with D possibly matching TRBD1 (5 bases). Trimming stripped 3 bases from V and 0 bases from J, with 12 bases between. CDR3 length: 16 amino acids. Germline V gives CDR1 MNHNS, CDR2 SASEGT.

The rearrangement uses TRBV29-1 and TRBJ2-1; 13 nucleotides agree with TRBD2. The length of the CDR3 is 14 residues. The V gene end was trimmed by 7 bases and the J gene end by 8 bases; junction bases not matched to a gene: 8. The V gene's germline CDR1 is SQVTM and CDR2 ANQGSEA. CDR3 nucleotides: TGCAGCGGGGGGACTAGCGGGATTAGGGATGAGCAGTTCTTC. Its translation is CSGGTSGIRDEQFF.

This rearrangement joins TRBV13 to TRBJ2-7; D is possibly TRBD1 (6 bases). V lost 4 bases to trimming and J lost 2 bases, with 15 bases between them. Germline CDR1 reads PRHDT; CDR2 reads FYEKMQ (reference sequence). The CDR3 is 15 residues long. CDR3 in DNA: TGTGCCAGCAGCTCCAGGACAGAGAATACCTACGAGCAGTACTTC. Residues: CASSSRTENTYEQYF. The complete variable domain, with remaining parts taken from reference TRBV13 and TRBJ2-7, reads AAGVIQSPRHLIKEKRETATLKCYPIPRHDTVYWYQQGPGQDPQFLISFYEKMQSDKGSIPDRFSAQQFSDYHSELNMSSLELGDSALYFCASSSRTENTYEQYFGPGTRLTVT.

The chain is built from TRBV6-5 and TRBJ1-1; weak D call: TRBD1 (6 bases). Trimming removed 7 bases at V and 4 bases at J, with 10 bases between. Germline V lookup: CDR1 MNHEY, CDR2 SVGAGI. The length of the CDR3 is 12 residues. CDR3 sequence: CASIQGGTEAFF. CDR3 DNA: TGTGCCAGCATACAGGGCGGCACTGAAGCTTTCTTT.

V gene TRBV9 combines with J gene TRBJ2-7; D is uncertain. V was shortened by 4 bases and J by 6 bases, with 14 bases between the two germline ends. The CDR3 runs to 13 residues. CDR1 and CDR2 (germline): SGDLS, YYNGEE. The DNA for the CDR3 is TGTGCCAGCAGCTTAACGGCTTCGGGCGAGCAGTACTTC. It translates to CASSLTASGEQYF.

The chain uses TRBV28 and TRBJ1-1; D uncertain. The V end was cut by 5 bases, the J end by 1 base, with 11 bases between. Germline CDR1 and CDR2: MDHEN and SYDVKM. The CDR3 runs 14 residues. The CDR3: CASSLTAGNTEAFF. The CDR3 DNA reads as TGTGCCAGCAGTCTTACGGCGGGGAACACTGAAGCTTTCTTT.

The V gene is TRBV4-3, the J gene TRBJ2-1, with TRBD2 matching over 13 bases. The J segment lost 6 bases and the V segment lost 2 bases, leaving 4 bases of the junction unmatched. Germline CDR1 is LGHNA and CDR2 is YSLEER. This CDR3 region has 16 residues. The CDR3 sequence is CASSQPTSGRANEQFF. CDR3 nucleotide sequence: TGCGCCAGCAGCCAACCCACTAGCGGGAGGGCCAATGAGCAGTTCTTC.

The chain uses TRBV7-6 and TRBJ1-1; TRBD1 agrees at 9 bases. V lost 6 bases to trimming and J lost 4 bases; unmatched junction nucleotides: 6. The CDR3 spans 14 residues. From germline, CDR1 is SGHVS and CDR2 FNYEAQ. CDR3 nucleotides: TGTGCCAGCAGGCGAACAGGGGGCGGCACTGAAGCTTTCTTT. This translates into CASRRTGGGTEAFF.